The clone carrying this T cell receptor beta chain appeared a few times. Germline CDR1 and CDR2: KGHSH and LQKENI. Trimming left V 2 bases short and J 3 bases short, with 8 bases between. The CDR3 covers 14 residues. The sample comes from a study of T cells after yellow fever vaccination. TCR cDNA was made by 5'RACE template switching, adding a universal primer site and UMIs. TCRdb re-derived calls from the 5' RACE reads in MiXCR, one entry per CDR3 protein. The data show around 340,000 distinct CDR3 sequences, about an eighth seen once. This specimen consisted of CD4+ T cells sorted from PBMCs, obtained 15 days after the yellow fever booster vaccination. The chain recombines TRBV18 with TRBJ2-4; D call uncertain. The receptor comes from a man in his late teens or twenties who received the YFV17D yellow fever vaccine. The CDR3: CASSPGMGKNIQYF. Written as DNA, the CDR3 is TGTGCCAGCTCACCAGGGATGGGCAAAAACATTCAGTACTTC.